Shown below are 2 T cell receptor beta chains from a single sample sequenced in a study of T-cell reconstitution after alpha-beta-depleted transplantation in children. Construction of the TCRbeta library involved unique molecular identifiers. Each CDR3 protein is one row after TCRdb ran MiXCR on the PCR reads. The profile shows nearly 400,000 distinct CDR3 sequences, 20% of them singletons. The material was PBMCs from the stem cell graft donor, obtained from the stem cell graft. The receptors here all came from a human donor who donated a stem cell graft to a child with acute myeloid leukemia.

A few counts support this clonotype. CDR3 amino acids: CASSVGGGRALYEQFF. The CDR3 DNA is TGTGCCAGCAGCGTAGGAGGCGGGAGGGCTTTATATGAGCAGTTCTTC. This chain links TRBV9 with TRBJ2-1; 9 bases map to TRBD2. CDR1 and CDR2 (germline): SGDLS, YYNGEE. With 0 bases clipped from V and 8 bases from J, the junction kept 9 bases outside the gene matches. The CDR3 is 16 residues long.

This clonotype was observed many times. The chain carries TRBV20-1 and TRBJ2-1; 8 positions match TRBD2. The CDR3 loop spans 13 amino acids. Germline V gene sequence: CDR1 DFQATT, CDR2 SNEGSKA (reference sequence). CDR3 sequence (DNA): TGCAGCGTCGGACTAGCCTCCTACAATGAGCAGTTCTTC. Protein sequence: CSVGLASYNEQFF.